This T cell receptor (beta chain) was profiled in a study of T cells in localized non-small cell lung cancer. Findings and caveats of the study: There were a median 57 of the top 100 tumor clones appearing in adjacent lung. There was higher T cell clonality in uninvolved adjacent lung than in tumor, and it was highest there. Higher adjacent-lung clonality was associated with shorter survival.

Here immunoSEQ multiplex PCR was the method, and the copy in TCRdb shows in-frame clones only, minus some. The table lists approximately 57,000 clones, 70% to 90% of them singletons. This clone came up once. No antigen is known for it. Germline V gene sequence: CDR1 MNHNS, CDR2 SASEGT. Trimming left V 1 base short and J 8 bases short, with 11 bases between. The CDR3 length is 13 residues. The chain employs TRBV6-1 and TRBJ1-2; no definite D call. The sample consisted of peripheral blood, taken before any cancer treatment. The sequence derives from a woman aged 35 to 70 with stage I lung adenocarcinoma. The CDR3 nucleotides read TGTGCCAGCAGTGAAGTTGTCCGTCCGGGCTACACCTTC. This codes for CASSEVVRPGYTF.